Below, one T cell receptor (beta chain) is given with its context. Its antigen is not yet known. There are no base qualities to consult, and no much larger clone falls within one base. This entry belongs to a study of technical replicates of blood from four donors (dated by TCRdb to the late 2010s). The library relied on the immunoSEQ multiplex PCR assay. Drawn from immuneACCESS, this table holds only the in-frame rearrangements with V and J called that TCRdb kept. Clones are partly lost; checked studies trace under half to an unresolved V gene and leave the rest unexplained. Here the sample has under 75,000 clones; about 86% occur a single time. The leading ten clones occupy roughly 5.1% of the sample. From the cysteine up to the phenylalanine, the CDR3 has a length of 15 residues. Only the CDR3 DNA stays, 45 bases, in frame from base 1. Trimming takes 0 bases from V and 5 bases from J, and the germline ends sit 14 bases apart. The germline V gene encodes CDR1 SGHNT and CDR2 YYREEE (reference sequence).

The material sequenced was PBMCs. The chain links TRBV5-4 with TRBJ2-5; TRBD1 could be the D gene, as 5 bases match. The TCR sequence derives from a human donor in good health. Some clones in this sample may be carry-over from other donors' samples. The CDR3 here reads CASSLARAPGETQYF. DNA sequence: TGTGCCAGCAGCTTGGCCCGGGCCCCAGGGGAGACCCAGTACTTC.